These T cell receptor beta chains were read from a single sample in a study of cytomegalovirus exposure and HLA in healthy donors. Using immunoSEQ multiplex PCR, the repertoire was profiled, and TCRdb retains in-frame clones only, with some absent. This repertoire shows roughly 150,000 clones, more than 60% found once; its top ten account for about 13%. Specimen: PBMCs. The receptor source for this set is a man aged 40-49 years in good health and CMV-seropositive. CDR3s include the opening cysteine and the closing phenylalanine or tryptophan. The order of the fields is J gene, V gene, clone size, D gene, CDR3 protein, CDR3 DNA. A D gene is named only where the DNA matches it firmly. Not every row has a clone size; where given, it reads once, few, many or a size class.

J gene: TRBJ2-2
V gene: TRBV29-1
clone size: -
D gene: -
CDR3 protein: CSVRAGIHPNTGELFF
CDR3 DNA: TGCAGCGTCCGGGCGGGGATCCATCCGAACACCGGGGAGCTGTTTTTT

J gene: TRBJ2-5
V gene: TRBV9
clone size: -
D gene: TRBD2
CDR3 protein: CASSDIPWGGGPRETQYF
CDR3 DNA: TGTGCCAGCAGCGATATCCCGTGGGGGGGAGGGCCCCGGGAGACCCAGTACTTC

J gene: TRBJ2-2
V gene: TRBV2
clone size: -
D gene: TRBD1
CDR3 protein: CASSGTGFYPGELFF
CDR3 DNA: TGTGCCAGCAGCGGGACAGGGTTTTATCCCGGGGAGCTGTTTTTT

J gene: TRBJ2-2
V gene: TRBV5-1
clone size: -
D gene: TRBD2
CDR3 protein: CASSLASGSNWNTGELFF
CDR3 DNA: TGCGCCAGCAGCTTAGCTAGCGGGAGTAACTGGAACACCGGGGAGCTGTTTTTT

J gene: TRBJ1-5
V gene: TRBV27
clone size: -
D gene: TRBD1
CDR3 protein: CASSWTGTNQPQHF
CDR3 DNA: TGTGCCAGCAGCTGGACAGGGACCAATCAGCCCCAGCATTTT

J gene: TRBJ1-2
V gene: TRBV2
clone size: -
D gene: -
CDR3 protein: CASNADWTNYGYTF
CDR3 DNA: TGTGCCAGCAACGCGGACTGGACTAACTATGGCTACACCTTC

J gene: TRBJ2-7
V gene: TRBV18
clone size: -
D gene: -
CDR3 protein: CASSLKGSFADEQYF
CDR3 DNA: TGTGCCAGCTCACTTAAAGGCAGTTTCGCGGACGAGCAGTACTTC

J gene: TRBJ2-7
V gene: TRBV15
clone size: -
D gene: TRBD1
CDR3 protein: CATSRPGQGYEQYF
CDR3 DNA: TGTGCCACCAGCAGGCCGGGACAGGGCTACGAGCAGTACTTC

J gene: TRBJ2-6
V gene: TRBV6-5
clone size: -
D gene: -
CDR3 protein: CASSSSSGANVLTF
CDR3 DNA: TGTGCCAGCTCCTCGAGCTCTGGGGCCAACGTCCTGACTTTC

J gene: TRBJ2-7
V gene: TRBV11-2
clone size: -
D gene: -
CDR3 protein: CASSLDLGAGGREQYF
CDR3 DNA: TGTGCCAGCAGCTTAGATCTCGGGGCAGGGGGGAGGGAGCAGTACTTC

J gene: TRBJ2-7
V gene: TRBV5-1
clone size: -
D gene: -
CDR3 protein: CASSALRLDEQYF
CDR3 DNA: TGCGCCAGCAGCGCACTACGTTTAGACGAGCAGTACTTC

J gene: TRBJ2-1
V gene: TRBV18
clone size: -
D gene: -
CDR3 protein: CASSPNRPSWSVEGNEQFF
CDR3 DNA: TGTGCCAGCTCACCAAACCGGCCGAGCTGGTCGGTGGAGGGGAATGAGCAGTTCTTC

J gene: TRBJ1-5
V gene: TRBV15
clone size: few
D gene: -
CDR3 protein: CATSRAGSNQPQHF
CDR3 DNA: TGTGCCACCAGCAGAGCAGGGAGCAATCAGCCCCAGCATTTT

J gene: TRBJ1-4
V gene: TRBV28
clone size: -
D gene: -
CDR3 protein: CASSSLEGGGEKLFF
CDR3 DNA: TGTGCCAGCAGCTCTCTAGAGGGCGGTGGGGAAAAACTGTTTTTT

J gene: TRBJ2-2
V gene: TRBV4-1
clone size: -
D gene: TRBD1
CDR3 protein: CASTTGQGAGELFF
CDR3 DNA: TGCGCCAGCACTACCGGACAGGGGGCCGGGGAGCTGTTTTTT

J gene: TRBJ2-1
V gene: TRBV9
clone size: -
D gene: TRBD2
CDR3 protein: CASSVGGTSGSNEQFF
CDR3 DNA: TGTGCCAGCAGCGTAGGCGGGACTAGCGGGAGCAATGAGCAGTTCTTC

J gene: TRBJ2-7
V gene: TRBV4-1
clone size: -
D gene: TRBD1
CDR3 protein: CASSQFSTGGTYEQYF
CDR3 DNA: TGCGCCAGCAGCCAATTTTCGACAGGGGGTACCTACGAGCAGTACTTC

J gene: TRBJ2-7
V gene: TRBV6-1
clone size: few
D gene: TRBD1
CDR3 protein: CASRNPGQGYYEQYF
CDR3 DNA: TGTGCCAGCAGGAACCCGGGACAGGGGTACTACGAGCAGTACTTC

J gene: TRBJ2-7
V gene: TRBV7-9
clone size: -
D gene: TRBD2
CDR3 protein: CASSLWGAGERQYF
CDR3 DNA: TGTGCCAGCAGCTTATGGGGAGCGGGAGAAAGGCAGTACTTC

J gene: TRBJ2-2
V gene: TRBV5-4
clone size: -
D gene: TRBD2
CDR3 protein: CASSSSGIRTGELFF
CDR3 DNA: TGTGCCAGCAGCTCTAGCGGGATTCGCACCGGGGAGCTGTTTTTT

J gene: TRBJ2-7
V gene: TRBV2
clone size: -
D gene: TRBD2
CDR3 protein: CASSEGTSVYEQYF
CDR3 DNA: TGTGCCAGCAGTGAGGGGACTAGCGTCTACGAGCAGTACTTC

J gene: TRBJ2-7
V gene: TRBV27
clone size: -
D gene: -
CDR3 protein: CASINDKSWDFSYEQYF
CDR3 DNA: TGTGCCAGCATCAATGACAAATCTTGGGACTTCTCCTACGAGCAGTACTTC

J gene: TRBJ2-4
V gene: TRBV25-1
clone size: -
D gene: -
CDR3 protein: CASSDARDTKNIQYF
CDR3 DNA: TGTGCCAGCAGTGACGCCAGGGACACCAAAAACATTCAGTACTTC

J gene: TRBJ1-1
V gene: TRBV7-3
clone size: -
D gene: -
CDR3 protein: CASSLGRVGATEAFF
CDR3 DNA: TGTGCCAGCAGCTTGGGGAGGGTAGGGGCCACTGAAGCTTTCTTT

J gene: TRBJ2-7
V gene: TRBV21-1
clone size: -
D gene: -
CDR3 protein: CASSNPAGGTYEQYF
CDR3 DNA: TGTGCCAGCAGCAACCCAGCGGGAGGAACATACGAGCAGTACTTC

J gene: TRBJ2-2
V gene: TRBV5-1
clone size: once
D gene: TRBD2
CDR3 protein: CASSLLAGVIGGGELFF
CDR3 DNA: TGCGCCAGCAGCCTACTAGCGGGAGTTATTGGTGGCGGGGAGCTGTTTTTT

J gene: TRBJ1-2
V gene: TRBV5-1
clone size: -
D gene: -
CDR3 protein: CASSLAGANYGYTF
CDR3 DNA: TGCGCCAGCAGCTTGGCCGGGGCTAACTATGGCTACACCTTC

J gene: TRBJ2-1
V gene: TRBV29-1
clone size: -
D gene: TRBD2
CDR3 protein: CSDSTTSGRGGEQFF
CDR3 DNA: TGCAGCGACTCGACGACTAGCGGGAGGGGTGGTGAGCAGTTCTTC

J gene: TRBJ2-7
V gene: TRBV7-9
clone size: -
D gene: TRBD1
CDR3 protein: CASSLTDRGSYEQYF
CDR3 DNA: TGTGCCAGCAGCCTTACCGACAGGGGATCCTACGAGCAGTACTTC

J gene: TRBJ2-7
V gene: TRBV7-2
clone size: -
D gene: -
CDR3 protein: CASSLLSGSDEQYF
CDR3 DNA: TGTGCCAGCAGCCTATTGTCCGGGAGTGACGAGCAGTACTTC

J gene: TRBJ1-1
V gene: TRBV5-4
clone size: -
D gene: -
CDR3 protein: CASSLGSLGGLGGEAFF
CDR3 DNA: TGTGCCAGCAGCTTGGGCAGTTTGGGCGGGCTGGGGGGTGAAGCTTTCTTT

J gene: TRBJ2-3
V gene: TRBV7-8
clone size: -
D gene: TRBD2
CDR3 protein: CASSLGGSSDTQYF
CDR3 DNA: TGTGCCAGCAGCTTAGGCGGGAGCTCTGATACGCAGTATTTT

J gene: TRBJ2-2
V gene: TRBV14
clone size: few
D gene: -
CDR3 protein: CASSQRFGGAGELFF
CDR3 DNA: TGTGCCAGCAGCCAACGTTTCGGGGGAGCCGGGGAGCTGTTTTTT

J gene: TRBJ2-3
V gene: TRBV25-1
clone size: once
D gene: -
CDR3 protein: CASSDPRTPHTDTQYF
CDR3 DNA: TGTGCCAGCAGTGACCCCAGGACTCCCCACACAGATACGCAGTATTTT

J gene: TRBJ2-1
V gene: TRBV5-1
clone size: -
D gene: -
CDR3 protein: CASSGASVGNEQFF
CDR3 DNA: TGCGCCAGCAGCGGGGCGTCGGTGGGCAATGAGCAGTTCTTC

J gene: TRBJ2-7
V gene: TRBV2
clone size: -
D gene: TRBD2
CDR3 protein: CASSEARLAGVGEQYF
CDR3 DNA: TGTGCCAGCAGTGAAGCCAGACTAGCGGGAGTCGGCGAGCAGTACTTC

J gene: TRBJ2-3
V gene: TRBV7-3
clone size: -
D gene: -
CDR3 protein: CASSSSGDPGGTQYF
CDR3 DNA: TGTGCCAGCAGCTCGTCGGGAGACCCTGGAGGTACGCAGTATTTT

J gene: TRBJ1-2
V gene: TRBV6-5
clone size: -
D gene: TRBD1
CDR3 protein: CASRRQGGEADGYTF
CDR3 DNA: TGTGCCAGCAGGCGACAGGGGGGCGAAGCCGATGGCTACACCTTC

J gene: TRBJ2-7
V gene: TRBV7-2
clone size: -
D gene: TRBD1
CDR3 protein: CASSLADRGVYEQYF
CDR3 DNA: TGTGCCAGCAGCTTAGCCGACAGGGGTGTCTACGAGCAGTACTTC

J gene: TRBJ2-1
V gene: TRBV11-2
clone size: -
D gene: TRBD2
CDR3 protein: CAWTSGASNEQFF
CDR3 DNA: TGTGCCTGGACTAGCGGGGCCTCCAATGAGCAGTTCTTC

J gene: TRBJ2-2
V gene: TRBV2
clone size: -
D gene: -
CDR3 protein: CASSKEGRRNTGELFF
CDR3 DNA: TGTGCCAGCAGTAAGGAGGGGCGGAGGAACACCGGGGAGCTGTTTTTT

J gene: TRBJ2-5
V gene: TRBV6-5
clone size: -
D gene: -
CDR3 protein: CASSYGGLGTQYF
CDR3 DNA: TGTGCCAGCAGTTATGGAGGCCTTGGGACCCAGTACTTC

J gene: TRBJ2-1
V gene: TRBV19
clone size: -
D gene: TRBD2
CDR3 protein: CASSRTSAPSSYNEQFF
CDR3 DNA: TGTGCCAGTAGTAGGACTAGCGCCCCGAGCTCCTACAATGAGCAGTTCTTC

J gene: TRBJ2-1
V gene: TRBV4-1
clone size: -
D gene: TRBD2
CDR3 protein: CASSPTPGLAGNSYNEQFF
CDR3 DNA: TGCGCCAGCAGCCCGACCCCCGGACTAGCGGGTAACTCCTACAATGAGCAGTTCTTC

J gene: TRBJ1-3
V gene: TRBV19
clone size: -
D gene: TRBD1
CDR3 protein: CASNPGGSGNTIYF
CDR3 DNA: TGTGCCAGTAATCCAGGGGGAAGCGGAAACACCATATATTTT

J gene: TRBJ1-1
V gene: TRBV18
clone size: -
D gene: -
CDR3 protein: CASSRKGDTEAFF
CDR3 DNA: TGTGCCAGCTCACGAAAGGGAGACACTGAAGCTTTCTTT

J gene: TRBJ2-2
V gene: TRBV7-2
clone size: few
D gene: -
CDR3 protein: CASSWAANTGELFF
CDR3 DNA: TGTGCCAGCAGCTGGGCCGCGAACACCGGGGAGCTGTTTTTT

J gene: TRBJ1-1
V gene: TRBV28
clone size: -
D gene: -
CDR3 protein: CASSFVGLDTEAFF
CDR3 DNA: TGTGCCAGCAGTTTCGTCGGTTTAGACACTGAAGCTTTCTTT

J gene: TRBJ1-2
V gene: TRBV9
clone size: -
D gene: -
CDR3 protein: CASSSRAKGYTF
CDR3 DNA: TGTGCCAGCAGCTCCAGGGCGAAAGGCTACACCTTC

J gene: TRBJ1-5
V gene: TRBV5-1
clone size: -
D gene: -
CDR3 protein: CASRQDSPNQPQHF
CDR3 DNA: TGCGCCAGCAGACAGGACAGTCCCAATCAGCCCCAGCATTTT

J gene: TRBJ2-7
V gene: TRBV9
clone size: -
D gene: TRBD2
CDR3 protein: CASSILAGPYEQYF
CDR3 DNA: TGTGCCAGCAGCATTCTAGCGGGACCCTACGAGCAGTACTTC